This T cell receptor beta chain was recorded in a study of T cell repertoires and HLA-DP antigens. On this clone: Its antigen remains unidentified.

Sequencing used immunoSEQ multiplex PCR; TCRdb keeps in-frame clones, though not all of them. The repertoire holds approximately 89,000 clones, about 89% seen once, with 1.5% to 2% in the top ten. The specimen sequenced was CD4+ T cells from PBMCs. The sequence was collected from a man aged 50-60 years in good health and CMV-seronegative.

The CDR3 DNA reads TGTGCCAGCTCGCGGACAGGGGTAACTAATGAAAAACTGTTTTTT. Translating it yields CASSRTGVTNEKLFF. V is TRBV18 and J is TRBJ1-4; 9 bases agree with TRBD1. Germline values: CDR1 KGHSH, CDR2 LQKENI. This CDR3 region has 15 residues. V shed 6 bases and J 1 base; nucleotides not matched to a gene: 3.